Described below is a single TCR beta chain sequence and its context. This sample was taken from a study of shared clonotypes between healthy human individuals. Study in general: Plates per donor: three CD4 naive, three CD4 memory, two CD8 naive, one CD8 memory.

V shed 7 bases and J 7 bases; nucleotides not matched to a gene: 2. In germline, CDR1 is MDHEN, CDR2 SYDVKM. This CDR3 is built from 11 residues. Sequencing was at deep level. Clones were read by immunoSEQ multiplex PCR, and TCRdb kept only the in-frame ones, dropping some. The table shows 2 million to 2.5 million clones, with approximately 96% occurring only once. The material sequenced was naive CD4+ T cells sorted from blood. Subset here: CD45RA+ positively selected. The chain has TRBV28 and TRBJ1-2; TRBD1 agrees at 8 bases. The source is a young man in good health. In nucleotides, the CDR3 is TGTGCCAGCAAGGACAGGGTTGGCTACACCTTC. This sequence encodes CASKDRVGYTF.